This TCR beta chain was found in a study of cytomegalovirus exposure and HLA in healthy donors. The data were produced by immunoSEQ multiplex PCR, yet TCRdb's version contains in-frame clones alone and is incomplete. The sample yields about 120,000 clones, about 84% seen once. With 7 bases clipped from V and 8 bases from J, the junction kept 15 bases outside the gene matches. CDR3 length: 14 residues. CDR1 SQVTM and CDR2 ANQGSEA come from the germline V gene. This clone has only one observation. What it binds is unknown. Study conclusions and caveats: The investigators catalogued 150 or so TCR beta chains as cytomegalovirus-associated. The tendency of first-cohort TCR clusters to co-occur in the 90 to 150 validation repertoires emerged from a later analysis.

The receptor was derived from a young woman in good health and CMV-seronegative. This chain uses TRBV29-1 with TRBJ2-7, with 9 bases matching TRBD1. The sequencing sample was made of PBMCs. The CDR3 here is CSGSRTGVFDQQYF. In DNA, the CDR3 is TGCAGCGGCTCACGGACAGGGGTTTTTGATCAGCAGTACTTC.